This entry is about one T cell receptor beta chain. Trimming shortened V by 8 bases and J by 3 bases, and 17 bases separated the two germline ends. CDR1 and CDR2 (germline): MNHEY, SVGAGI. The CDR3 is 15 amino acids. Primers: 60 Vbeta forward and 13 Jbeta reverse. Only in-frame clones appear in the TCRdb table, and some are missing; sequencing was by immunoSEQ multiplex PCR. The sample holds 100,000 to 150,000 clones, around 77% seen once. This entry belongs to a study of cytomegalovirus exposure and HLA in healthy donors. The V gene is TRBV6-5, the J gene TRBJ2-1; D perhaps matches TRBD1 (5 bases). The sequencing sample was made of PBMCs. The source of this sequence is a man aged 45-65 years in good health and CMV-seropositive. CDR3 sequence: CASRLSGWGYNEQFF. The CDR3, as DNA: TGTGCCAGCCGACTCTCAGGGTGGGGCTACAATGAGCAGTTCTTC.